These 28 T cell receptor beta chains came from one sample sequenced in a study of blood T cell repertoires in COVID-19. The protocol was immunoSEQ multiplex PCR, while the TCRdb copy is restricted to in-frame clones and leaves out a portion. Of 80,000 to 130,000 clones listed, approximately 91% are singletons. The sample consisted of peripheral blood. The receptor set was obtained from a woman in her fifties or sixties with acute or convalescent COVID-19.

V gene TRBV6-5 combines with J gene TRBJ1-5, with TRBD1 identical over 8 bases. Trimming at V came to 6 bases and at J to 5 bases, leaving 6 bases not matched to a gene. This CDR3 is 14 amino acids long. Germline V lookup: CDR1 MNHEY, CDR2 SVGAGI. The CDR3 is CASSFGQGDQPQHF. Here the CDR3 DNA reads TGTGCCAGCAGCTTTGGACAGGGAGATCAGCCCCAGCATTTT.

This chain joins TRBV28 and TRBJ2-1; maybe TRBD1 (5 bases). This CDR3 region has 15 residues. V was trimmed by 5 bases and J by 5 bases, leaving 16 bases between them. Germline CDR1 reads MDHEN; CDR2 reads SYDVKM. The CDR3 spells CASSTYRRIDNEQFF. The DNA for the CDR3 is TGTGCCAGCAGTACATACAGGCGGATCGACAATGAGCAGTTCTTC. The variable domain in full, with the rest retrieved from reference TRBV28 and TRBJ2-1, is DVKVTQSSRYLVKRTGEKVFLECVQDMDHENMFWYRQDPGLGLRLIYFSYDVKMKEKGDIPEGYSVSREKKERFSLILESASTNQTSMYLCASSTYRRIDNEQFFGPGTRLTVL.

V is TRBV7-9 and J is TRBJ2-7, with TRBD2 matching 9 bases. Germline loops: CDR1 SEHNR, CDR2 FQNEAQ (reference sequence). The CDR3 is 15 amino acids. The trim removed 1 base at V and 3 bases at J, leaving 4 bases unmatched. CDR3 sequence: CASSLGLAGFYEQYF. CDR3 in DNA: TGTGCCAGCAGCTTAGGGCTAGCGGGATTCTACGAGCAGTACTTC.

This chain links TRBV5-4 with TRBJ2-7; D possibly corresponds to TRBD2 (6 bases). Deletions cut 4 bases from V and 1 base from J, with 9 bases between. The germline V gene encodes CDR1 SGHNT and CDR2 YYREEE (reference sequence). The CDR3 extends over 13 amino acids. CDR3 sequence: CASSDGLSYEQYF. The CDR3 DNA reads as TGTGCCAGCAGCGATGGACTATCCTACGAGCAGTACTTC.

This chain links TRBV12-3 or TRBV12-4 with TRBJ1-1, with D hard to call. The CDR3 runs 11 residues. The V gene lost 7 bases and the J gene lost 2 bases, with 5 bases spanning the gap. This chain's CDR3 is CASTLNTEAFF. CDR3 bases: TGTGCCAGCACCCTAAACACTGAAGCTTTCTTT.

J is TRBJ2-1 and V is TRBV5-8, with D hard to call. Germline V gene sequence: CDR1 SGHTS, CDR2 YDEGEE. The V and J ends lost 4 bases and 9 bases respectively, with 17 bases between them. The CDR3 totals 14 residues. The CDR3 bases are TGTGCCAGCAGCGTCCCACTTGGTCTCACTGAGCAGTTCTTC. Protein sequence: CASSVPLGLTEQFF.

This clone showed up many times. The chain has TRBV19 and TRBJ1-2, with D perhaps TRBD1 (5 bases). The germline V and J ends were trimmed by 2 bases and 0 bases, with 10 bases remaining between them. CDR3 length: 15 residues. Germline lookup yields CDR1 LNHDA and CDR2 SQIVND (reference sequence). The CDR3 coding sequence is TGTGCCAGTAGTATACCGACAGTACCTAACTATGGCTACACCTTC. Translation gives CASSIPTVPNYGYTF. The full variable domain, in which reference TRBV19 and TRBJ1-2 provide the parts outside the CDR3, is DGGITQSPKYLFRKEGQNVTLSCEQNLNHDAMYWYRQDPGQGLRLIYYSQIVNDFQKGDIAEGYSVSREKKESFPLTVTSAQKNPTAFYLCASSIPTVPNYGYTFGSGTRLTVV.

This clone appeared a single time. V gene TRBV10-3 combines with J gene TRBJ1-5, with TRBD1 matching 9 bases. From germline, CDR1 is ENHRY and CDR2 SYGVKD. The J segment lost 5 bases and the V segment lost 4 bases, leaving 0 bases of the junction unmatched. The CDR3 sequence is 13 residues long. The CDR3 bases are TGTGCCATCAGTGGGACAGGGGATCAGCCCCAGCATTTT. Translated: CAISGTGDQPQHF.

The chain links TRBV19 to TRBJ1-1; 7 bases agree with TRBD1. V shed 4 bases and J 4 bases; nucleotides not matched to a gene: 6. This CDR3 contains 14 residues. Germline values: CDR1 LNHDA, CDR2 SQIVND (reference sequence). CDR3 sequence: CASSTLQGSTEAFF. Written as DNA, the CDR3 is TGTGCCAGTAGTACCTTACAGGGGAGCACTGAAGCTTTCTTT.

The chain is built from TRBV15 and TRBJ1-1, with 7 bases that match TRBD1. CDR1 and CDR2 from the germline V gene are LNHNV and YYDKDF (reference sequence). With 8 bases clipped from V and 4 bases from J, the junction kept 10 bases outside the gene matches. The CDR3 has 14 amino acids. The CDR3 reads CATARQGLGTEAFF. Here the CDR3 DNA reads TGTGCCACCGCACGACAGGGCCTGGGCACTGAAGCTTTCTTT.

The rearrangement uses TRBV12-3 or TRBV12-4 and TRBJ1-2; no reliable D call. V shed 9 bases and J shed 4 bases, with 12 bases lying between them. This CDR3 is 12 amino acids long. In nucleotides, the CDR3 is TGTGCCAGTCGGGAGGTTTCCTATGGCTACACCTTC. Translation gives CASREVSYGYTF.

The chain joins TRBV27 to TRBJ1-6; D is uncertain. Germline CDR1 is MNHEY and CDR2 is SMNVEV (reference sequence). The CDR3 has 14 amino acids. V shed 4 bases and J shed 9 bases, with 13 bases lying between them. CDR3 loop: CASSYTSRSSPLHF. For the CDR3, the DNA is TGTGCCAGCAGTTATACAAGTAGGAGTTCACCCCTCCACTTT.

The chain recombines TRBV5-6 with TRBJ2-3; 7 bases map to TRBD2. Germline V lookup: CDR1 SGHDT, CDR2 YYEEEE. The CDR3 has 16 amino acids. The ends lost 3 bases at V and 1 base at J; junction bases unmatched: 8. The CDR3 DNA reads TGTGCCAGCAGCTGGGGCCCCGCGGGAGGCACAGATACGCAGTATTTT. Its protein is CASSWGPAGGTDTQYF.

CDR3 loop: CASTLTGGGPNTGELFF. The CDR3, as DNA: TGTGCCAGTACCCTCACTGGGGGAGGGCCGAACACCGGGGAGCTGTTTTTT. The gene calls are TRBV7-9 and TRBJ2-2; TRBD2 agrees at 7 bases. The CDR3 has 17 residues. Germline V gives CDR1 SEHNR, CDR2 FQNEAQ (reference sequence). Trimming took 9 bases from V and 0 from J; bases not matched to a gene: 13.

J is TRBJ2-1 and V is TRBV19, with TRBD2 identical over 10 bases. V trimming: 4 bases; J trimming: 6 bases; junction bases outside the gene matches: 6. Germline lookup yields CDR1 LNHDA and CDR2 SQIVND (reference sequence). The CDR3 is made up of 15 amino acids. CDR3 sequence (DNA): TGTGCCAGTAGTACCACTAGCGGGGTATTCAATGAGCAGTTCTTC. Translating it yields CASSTTSGVFNEQFF.

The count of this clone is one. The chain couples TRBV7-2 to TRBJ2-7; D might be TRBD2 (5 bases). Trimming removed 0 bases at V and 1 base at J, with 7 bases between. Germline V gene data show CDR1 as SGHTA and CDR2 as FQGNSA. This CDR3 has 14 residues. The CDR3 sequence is CASSLAGVSYEQYF. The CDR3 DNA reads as TGTGCCAGCAGCTTAGCGGGAGTATCCTACGAGCAGTACTTC.

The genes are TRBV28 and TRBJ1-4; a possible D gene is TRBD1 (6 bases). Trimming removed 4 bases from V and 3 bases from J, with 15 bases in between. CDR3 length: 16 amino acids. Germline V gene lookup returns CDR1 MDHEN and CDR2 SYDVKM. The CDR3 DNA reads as TGTGCCAGCAGTTCGCTCGGGACAACTTCTAATGAAAAACTGTTTTTT. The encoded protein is CASSSLGTTSNEKLFF.

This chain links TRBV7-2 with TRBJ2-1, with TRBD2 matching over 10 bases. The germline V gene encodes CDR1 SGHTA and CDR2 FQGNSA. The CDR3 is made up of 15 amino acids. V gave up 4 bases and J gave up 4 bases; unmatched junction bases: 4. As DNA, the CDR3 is TGTGCCAGCAGCTCAGGACTAGCGGATTACAATGAGCAGTTCTTC. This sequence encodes CASSSGLADYNEQFF.

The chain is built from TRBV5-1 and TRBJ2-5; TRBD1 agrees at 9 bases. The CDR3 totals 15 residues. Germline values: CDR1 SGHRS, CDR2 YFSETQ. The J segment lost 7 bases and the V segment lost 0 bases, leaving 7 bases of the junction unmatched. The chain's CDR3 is CASSLGQGGIRTQYF. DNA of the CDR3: TGCGCCAGCAGCTTGGGACAGGGGGGTATCAGGACCCAGTACTTC. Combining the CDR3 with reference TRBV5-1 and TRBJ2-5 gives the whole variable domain KAGVTQTPRYLIKTRGQQVTLSCSPISGHRSVSWYQQTPGQGLQFLFEYFSETQRNKGNFPGRFSGRQFSNSRSEMNVSTLELGDSALYLCASSLGQGGIRTQYFGPGTRLLVL.

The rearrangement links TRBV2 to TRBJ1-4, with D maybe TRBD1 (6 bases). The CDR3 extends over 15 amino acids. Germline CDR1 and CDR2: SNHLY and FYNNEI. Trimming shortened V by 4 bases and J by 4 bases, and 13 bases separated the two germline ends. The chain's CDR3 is CASSAGGHHNEKLFF. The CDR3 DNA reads TGTGCCAGCAGTGCGGGGGGACACCATAATGAAAAACTGTTTTTT.

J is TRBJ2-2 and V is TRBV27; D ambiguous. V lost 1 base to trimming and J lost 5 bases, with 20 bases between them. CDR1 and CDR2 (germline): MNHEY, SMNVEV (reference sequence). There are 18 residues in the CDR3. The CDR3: CASSLYLIWAKETGELFF. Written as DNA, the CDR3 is TGTGCCAGCAGTTTATATTTAATATGGGCCAAGGAAACCGGGGAGCTGTTTTTT.

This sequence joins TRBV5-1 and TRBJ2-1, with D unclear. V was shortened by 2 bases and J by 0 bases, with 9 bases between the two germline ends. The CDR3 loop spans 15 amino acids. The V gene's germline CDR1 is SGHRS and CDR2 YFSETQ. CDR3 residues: CASSFDTSSYNEQFF. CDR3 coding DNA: TGCGCCAGCAGCTTCGACACGAGCTCCTACAATGAGCAGTTCTTC.

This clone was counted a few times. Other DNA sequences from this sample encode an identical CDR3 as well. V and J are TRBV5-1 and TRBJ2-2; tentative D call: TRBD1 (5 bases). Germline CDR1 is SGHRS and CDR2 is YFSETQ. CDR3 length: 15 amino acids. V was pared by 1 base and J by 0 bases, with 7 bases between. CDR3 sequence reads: CASSLRQTNTGELFF. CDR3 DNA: TGCGCCAGCAGCTTGCGACAGACGAACACCGGGGAGCTGTTTTTT. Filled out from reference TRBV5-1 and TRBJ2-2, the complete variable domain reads KAGVTQTPRYLIKTRGQQVTLSCSPISGHRSVSWYQQTPGQGLQFLFEYFSETQRNKGNFPGRFSGRQFSNSRSEMNVSTLELGDSALYLCASSLRQTNTGELFFGEGSRLTVL.

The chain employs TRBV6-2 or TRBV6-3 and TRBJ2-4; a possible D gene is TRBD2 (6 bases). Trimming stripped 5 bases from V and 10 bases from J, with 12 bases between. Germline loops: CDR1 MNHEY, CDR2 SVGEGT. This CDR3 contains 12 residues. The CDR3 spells CASSPGTPIQYF. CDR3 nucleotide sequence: TGTGCCAGCAGTCCCGGGACTCCTATTCAGTACTTC.

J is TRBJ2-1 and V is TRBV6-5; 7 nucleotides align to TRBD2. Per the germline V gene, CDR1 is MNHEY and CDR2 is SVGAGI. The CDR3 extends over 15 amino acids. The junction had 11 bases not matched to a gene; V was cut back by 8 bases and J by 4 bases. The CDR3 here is CASGLGSGLYNEQFF. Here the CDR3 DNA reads TGTGCCAGCGGCCTGGGTAGCGGGCTATACAATGAGCAGTTCTTC.

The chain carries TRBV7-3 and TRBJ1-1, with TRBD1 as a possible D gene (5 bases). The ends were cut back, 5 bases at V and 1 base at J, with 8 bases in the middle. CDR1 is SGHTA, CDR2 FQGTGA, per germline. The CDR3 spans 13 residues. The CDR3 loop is CASSVQANTEAFF. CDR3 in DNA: TGTGCCAGCAGCGTACAGGCGAACACTGAAGCTTTCTTT.

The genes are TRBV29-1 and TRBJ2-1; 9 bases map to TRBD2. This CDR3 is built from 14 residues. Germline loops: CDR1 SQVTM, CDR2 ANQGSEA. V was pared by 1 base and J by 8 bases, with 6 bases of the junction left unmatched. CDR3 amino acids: CSVEVAGVGDEQFF. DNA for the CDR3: TGCAGCGTTGAAGTAGCGGGAGTTGGGGATGAGCAGTTCTTC.

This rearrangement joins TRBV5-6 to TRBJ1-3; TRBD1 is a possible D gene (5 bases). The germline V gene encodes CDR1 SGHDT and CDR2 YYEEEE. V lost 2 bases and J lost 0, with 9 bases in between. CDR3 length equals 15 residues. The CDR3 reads CASSFGQFSGNTIYF. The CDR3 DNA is TGTGCCAGCAGCTTCGGACAATTCTCTGGAAACACCATATATTTT.